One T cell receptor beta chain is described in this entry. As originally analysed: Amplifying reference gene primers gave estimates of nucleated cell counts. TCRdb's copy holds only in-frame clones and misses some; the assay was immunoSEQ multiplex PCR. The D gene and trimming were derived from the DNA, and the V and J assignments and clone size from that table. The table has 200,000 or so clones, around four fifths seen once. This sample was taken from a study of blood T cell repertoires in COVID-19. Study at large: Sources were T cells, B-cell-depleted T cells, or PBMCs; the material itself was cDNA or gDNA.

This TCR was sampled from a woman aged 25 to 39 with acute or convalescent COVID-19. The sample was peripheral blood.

The CDR3 DNA sequence: TGTGCCAGCCAGGGACAGGTGGATAGCGAGCAGTACTTC. Residues: CASQGQVDSEQYF. The rearrangement links TRBV28 to TRBJ2-7; 8 nucleotides line up with TRBD1. Germline V gene data show CDR1 as MDHEN and CDR2 as SYDVKM. Trimming took 8 bases from V and 6 from J; bases not matched to a gene: 9. The CDR3 is 13 amino acids. The full variable domain, completed using reference TRBV28 and TRBJ2-7, is DVKVTQSSRYLVKRTGEKVFLECVQDMDHENMFWYRQDPGLGLRLIYFSYDVKMKEKGDIPEGYSVSREKKERFSLILESASTNQTSMYLCASQGQVDSEQYFGPGTRLTVT.